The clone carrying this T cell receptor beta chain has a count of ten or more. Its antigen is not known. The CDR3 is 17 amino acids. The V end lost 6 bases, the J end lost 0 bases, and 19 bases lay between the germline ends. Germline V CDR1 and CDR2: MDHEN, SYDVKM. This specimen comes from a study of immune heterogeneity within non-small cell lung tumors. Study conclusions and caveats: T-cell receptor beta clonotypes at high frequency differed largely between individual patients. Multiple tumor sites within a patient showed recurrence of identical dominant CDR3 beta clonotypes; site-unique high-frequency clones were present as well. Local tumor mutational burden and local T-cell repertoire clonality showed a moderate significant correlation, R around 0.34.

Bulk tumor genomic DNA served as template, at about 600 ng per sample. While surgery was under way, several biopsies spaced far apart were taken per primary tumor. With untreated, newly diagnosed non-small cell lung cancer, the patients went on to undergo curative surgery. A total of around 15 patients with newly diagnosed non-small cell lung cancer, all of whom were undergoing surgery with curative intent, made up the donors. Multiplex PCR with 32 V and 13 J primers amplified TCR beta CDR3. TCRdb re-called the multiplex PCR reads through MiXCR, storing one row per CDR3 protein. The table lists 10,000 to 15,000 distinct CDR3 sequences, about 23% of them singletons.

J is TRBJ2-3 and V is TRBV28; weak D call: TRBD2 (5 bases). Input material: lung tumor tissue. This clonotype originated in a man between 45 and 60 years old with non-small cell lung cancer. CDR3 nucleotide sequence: TGTGCCAGCAGACTTAGGACTGGGCAGGCTAGCACAGATACGCAGTATTTT. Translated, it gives CASRLRTGQASTDTQYF.